Listed here are 18 T cell receptor beta chains from one sample, sequenced in a study of T cells in Graves' hyperthyroidism and ophthalmopathy (dated by TCRdb to the late 2010s). To prepare the library, multiplex PCR was applied. The sequencing machine was an Illumina HiSeq 2000. TCR beta CDR3 regions were amplified from RNA transcripts. For the first round of RT-PCR on the TCR CDR3, the HTBI primer set was used together with the Qiagen OneStep RT-PCR kit. TCRdb reran the public reads through fastp at Q25 and MiXCR, keeping productive beta chains. When rows share a CDR3 protein, they turn into one entry using the most common DNA and genes. This sample has more than 650,000 distinct CDR3 sequences in its table, and roughly 15% of those were observed once. The leading ten clones occupy roughly 10% of the sample. The specimen was blood. All receptors derive from a young woman with Graves' hyperthyroidism.

This clonotype was detected ten times or more. The V call is TRBV27, the J call TRBJ2-7, with 10 nucleotides matching TRBD2. The CDR3 has 15 residues. V shed 3 bases, J shed 6 bases, and the junction held 8 bases outside the gene matches. Germline CDR1 and CDR2: MNHEY and SMNVEV (reference sequence). The CDR3 here is CASSFGTSARGEQYF. The CDR3 bases are TGTGCCAGCAGTTTTGGGACTAGCGCTAGAGGCGAGCAGTACTTC.

This chain uses TRBV29-1 with TRBJ1-2; unclear D gene. Trimming removed 3 bases at V and 0 bases at J, with 8 bases between. CDR3 size: 13 residues. The V gene's germline CDR1 is SQVTM and CDR2 ANQGSEA. CDR3 region: CSVDSQANYGYTF. In DNA, the CDR3 is TGCAGCGTTGACAGTCAAGCTAACTATGGCTACACCTTC.

The table lists this clonotype with a few counts. The J gene is TRBJ2-7, the V gene TRBV19; 12 nucleotides align to TRBD1. Germline V gene lookup returns CDR1 LNHDA and CDR2 SQIVND (reference sequence). With 3 bases clipped from V and 5 bases from J, the junction kept 5 bases outside the gene matches. The CDR3 totals 15 residues. The CDR3 sequence: CASSIPGQGAHEQYF. CDR3 bases: TGTGCCAGTAGTATCCCGGGACAGGGGGCCCACGAGCAGTACTTC.

V and J are TRBV6-1 and TRBJ2-7; 10 bases agree with TRBD2. Germline CDR1 MNHNS, CDR2 SASEGT. CDR3 length: 11 amino acids. The CDR3 DNA follows: TGTAGCGGGGGGGGGCTCAACGAGCAGTACTTC. Translating gives CSGGGLNEQYF.

There are a few counts of this clonotype. This chain uses TRBV14 with TRBJ2-4; D gene unclear. The CDR3 is made up of 13 amino acids. Germline CDR1 SGHDN, CDR2 FVKESK. V lost 1 base and J 7 bases, leaving 8 bases between the germline ends. CDR3 sequence reads: CASSQASDNIQYF. In nucleotides, the CDR3 is TGTGCCAGCAGCCAAGCATCCGATAACATTCAGTACTTC.

This clonotype turned up a few times. This chain uses TRBV6-2 or TRBV6-3 with TRBJ1-3; no reliable D call. This CDR3 spans 17 amino acids. The ends were cut back, 0 bases at V and 0 bases at J, with 12 bases in the middle. CDR1 is MNHEY and CDR2 is SVGEGT in the germline V gene. CDR3 bases: TGTGCCAGCAGTTACTCGGGCCACATCAACTCTGGAAACACCATATATTTT. Protein sequence: CASSYSGHINSGNTIYF.

The rearrangement links TRBV28 to TRBJ2-3; no definite D call. The germline CDR1 and CDR2 sequences are MDHEN and SYDVKM. The CDR3 sequence is 13 residues long. The V end lost 5 bases, the J end lost 2 bases, and 8 bases lay between the germline ends. The chain's CDR3 is CASSKRITDTQYF. CDR3 nucleotides: TGTGCCAGCAGTAAGCGAATCACAGATACGCAGTATTTT.

This clonotype has at least ten counts. The CDR3 bases are TGTGCCAGCAGAAGGGGGCAACACGGGGACTATGGCTACACCTTC. Protein: CASRRGQHGDYGYTF. V usage is TRBV3-1 and J usage is TRBJ1-2; 7 nucleotides agree with TRBD1. The CDR3 is 15 amino acids. J was trimmed by 3 bases and V by 6 bases; bases with no gene match: 10. CDR1 is LGHDT, CDR2 YNNKEL, per germline (reference sequence).

This chain joins TRBV6-1 and TRBJ1-1; 9 nucleotides match TRBD1. The CDR3 is 16 residues long. In germline, CDR1 is MNHNS, CDR2 SASEGT. Germline trimming cut 5 bases from V and 1 base from J; bases unmatched to any gene: 8. The CDR3 region has the DNA TGTGCCAGCAGTAAACTACCGGGACAGGGGAACACTGAAGCTTTCTTT. It specifies CASSKLPGQGNTEAFF.

This clonotype appeared a few times. This rearrangement joins TRBV20-1 to TRBJ1-5; D gene ambiguous. The V gene lost 6 bases and the J gene lost 2 bases, with 8 bases spanning the gap. The CDR3 is 12 amino acids. Per the germline V gene, CDR1 is DFQATT and CDR2 is SNEGSKA (reference sequence). In nucleotides, the CDR3 is TGCAGTGCGACGCAGGGCAATCAGCCCCAGCATTTT. Amino acid sequence: CSATQGNQPQHF.

The chain links TRBV12-3 or TRBV12-4 to TRBJ2-6; D call uncertain. Trimming took 5 bases from V and 4 from J, leaving 12 bases between them. The CDR3 totals 15 residues. CDR3 in DNA: TGTGCCAGCAGTCGCTTAAAATACGGGGCCAACGTCCTGACTTTC. Its protein product is CASSRLKYGANVLTF.

This chain links TRBV20-1 with TRBJ1-2; the match to TRBD1 covers 7 bases. The germline V gene has CDR1 DFQATT and CDR2 SNEGSKA (reference sequence). V lost 0 bases, J lost 0 bases, and 7 bases stayed unmatched. The CDR3 totals 16 residues. The CDR3 bases are TGCAGTGCTAGAGATTCGGTTAGGGGGCCTAACTATGGCTACACCTTC. Its translation is CSARDSVRGPNYGYTF.

V and J are TRBV9 and TRBJ2-5; D assignment may be TRBD1 or TRBD2 (5 bases each). V gave up 0 bases and J gave up 5 bases, with 14 bases separating them. CDR3 length equals 15 residues. The germline V gene encodes CDR1 SGDLS and CDR2 YYNGEE. The CDR3 protein is CASSVAGGWGETQYF. The CDR3 nucleotides are TGTGCCAGCAGCGTAGCAGGCGGCTGGGGGGAGACCCAGTACTTC.

At least ten counts were recorded for this clonotype. This chain joins TRBV28 and TRBJ2-7; 10 positions match TRBD2. In germline, CDR1 is MDHEN, CDR2 SYDVKM. The CDR3 runs 15 residues. V trimming: 6 bases; J trimming: 6 bases; junction bases outside the gene matches: 11. The CDR3 sequence is CASRGGLAAWVEQYF. The CDR3 bases are TGTGCCAGCAGGGGAGGACTAGCGGCGTGGGTCGAGCAGTACTTC.

The chain uses TRBV18 and TRBJ1-4; D might be TRBD1 (5 bases). The V end was cut by 1 base, the J end by 5 bases, with 11 bases between. CDR1 KGHSH and CDR2 LQKENI come from the germline V gene. This CDR3 spans 15 amino acids. The CDR3 loop reads CASSPRGAGNEKLFF. CDR3 nucleotides: TGTGCCAGCTCACCACGGGGCGCCGGAAATGAAAAACTGTTTTTT.

This clonotype was seen repeatedly, ten times or more. The rearrangement uses TRBV7-9 and TRBJ1-1, with D unclear. The germline CDR1 and CDR2 sequences are SEHNR and FQNEAQ (reference sequence). V was shortened by 1 base and J by 1 base, with 7 bases between the two germline ends. The CDR3 is made up of 14 amino acids. The CDR3, as DNA: TGTGCCAGCAGCTTAGGGAACCCGAACACTGAAGCTTTCTTT. It yields the protein CASSLGNPNTEAFF.

The chain employs TRBV6-1 and TRBJ2-5; 11 bases align to TRBD2. The length of the CDR3 is 17 residues. V gave up 5 bases and J gave up 3 bases; unmatched junction bases: 11. Germline-derived CDR1 and CDR2 are MNHNS and SASEGT. CDR3 loop: CASSPTGTSGTKETQYF. The CDR3 DNA is TGTGCCAGCAGTCCGACCGGGACTAGCGGAACTAAAGAGACCCAGTACTTC.

This clonotype was seen repeatedly, ten times or more. The genes are TRBV11-2 and TRBJ2-1; D is unclear. Trimming pared 5 bases from V and 8 bases from J, leaving 13 bases between. Germline V CDR1 and CDR2: SGHAT, FQNNGV. This CDR3 is 13 amino acids long. The CDR3 DNA reads as TGTGCCAGCAGCGCCAACCAATTCTATGAGCAGTTCTTC. Protein: CASSANQFYEQFF.